The clone carrying this T cell receptor beta chain was recorded many times. Its antigen is not identified. RNA transcripts provided the source from which TCR beta CDR3 regions were amplified. HTBI primers were the set used in a first-round RT-PCR of the TCR CDR3. TCRdb itself ran the multiplex PCR reads through MiXCR, one entry per CDR3 protein. The sample gives approximately 400,000 distinct CDR3 sequences, roughly 13% of which show up once; 9.5% to 11% is in the top ten. The CDR3 covers 14 residues. V lost 5 bases, J lost 4 bases, and 5 bases stayed unmatched. The V gene's germline CDR1 is MDHEN and CDR2 SYDVKM. Newly diagnosed hyperthyroidism patients aged 18 to 65 years had disease lasting under 2 months. The sample is drawn from a study of T cells in Graves' hyperthyroidism and ophthalmopathy. Regarding the study as a whole: Most expanded thyroid clonotypes above 0.001 also appeared in blood.

The sequenced sample consisted of blood. The chain couples TRBV28 to TRBJ1-3; 7 positions agree with TRBD1. The source is a woman aged 60-75 years with Graves' hyperthyroidism. The CDR3 nucleotides are TGTGCCAGCAGTCGCGGGACAGCAGGAAACACCATATATTTT. This gives the protein CASSRGTAGNTIYF.